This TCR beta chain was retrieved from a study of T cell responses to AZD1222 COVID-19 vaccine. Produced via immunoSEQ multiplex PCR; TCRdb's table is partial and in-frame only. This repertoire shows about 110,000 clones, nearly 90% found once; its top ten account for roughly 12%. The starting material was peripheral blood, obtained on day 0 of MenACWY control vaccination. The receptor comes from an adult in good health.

CDR3 bases: TGTGCCAGCTTTACATTCCTGGCCCTCCAGCGGAATGGGGGGGACACTGAAGCTTTCTTT. This encodes CASFTFLALQRNGGDTEAFF. The J gene is TRBJ1-1, the V gene TRBV2, with D maybe TRBD1 (5 bases). CDR1 and CDR2 (germline): SNHLY, FYNNEI. Trimming removed 8 bases at V and 3 bases at J, with 34 bases between. The CDR3 contains 20 residues.